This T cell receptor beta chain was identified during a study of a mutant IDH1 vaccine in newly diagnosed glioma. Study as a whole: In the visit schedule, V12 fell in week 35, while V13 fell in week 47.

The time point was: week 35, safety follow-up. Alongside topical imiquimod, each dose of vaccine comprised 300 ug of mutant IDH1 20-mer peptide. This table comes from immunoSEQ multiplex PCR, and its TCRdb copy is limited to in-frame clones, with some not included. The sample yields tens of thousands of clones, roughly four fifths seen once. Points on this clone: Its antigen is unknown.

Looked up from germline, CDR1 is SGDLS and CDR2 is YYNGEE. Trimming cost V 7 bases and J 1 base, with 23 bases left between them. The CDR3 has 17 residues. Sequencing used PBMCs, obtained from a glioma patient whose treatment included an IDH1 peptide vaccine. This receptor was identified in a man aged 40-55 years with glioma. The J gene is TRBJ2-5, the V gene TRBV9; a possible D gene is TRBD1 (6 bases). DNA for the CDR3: TGTGCCAGCTCCTCGCCCGCCAATCGACAGGTCCAAGAGACCCAGTACTTC. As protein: CASSSPANRQVQETQYF.